Following are 13 T cell receptor beta chains from one sample sequenced in a study of somatic mutations in cytotoxic T cells in rheumatoid arthritis. TCRdb's table, derived via immunoSEQ multiplex PCR, lists solely in-frame clones and lacks some. The sample records 12,000 or so clones, roughly 69% being singletons. Input material: CD8+ T cells sorted from blood. These receptors originate from a woman in her thirties or forties in good health.

The DNA for the CDR3 is TGTGCCAGCAGCTTAGCTCCCGGGACAGGGGGAATGAACACTGAAGCTTTCTTT. Protein: CASSLAPGTGGMNTEAFF. V and J are TRBV7-9 and TRBJ1-1; 11 bases map to TRBD1. The CDR3 runs 18 residues. Per germline, CDR1 SEHNR and CDR2 FQNEAQ (reference sequence). With 0 bases clipped from V and 0 bases from J, the junction kept 6 bases outside the gene matches.

This clone was detected only a few times. The gene calls are TRBV27 and TRBJ2-5; 9 bases are shared with TRBD2. Trimming cost V 1 base and J 1 base; bases outside gene matches: 1. The CDR3 consists of 15 residues. CDR1 and CDR2 from the germline V gene are MNHEY and SMNVEV (reference sequence). CDR3 in DNA: TGTGCCAGCAGTTTATTAGCGGGGGCCCAAGAGACCCAGTACTTC. Its translation: CASSLLAGAQETQYF.

The chain employs TRBV6-1 and TRBJ2-2, with D possibly matching TRBD2 (5 bases). Germline assignment: CDR1 MNHNS and CDR2 SASEGT. The CDR3 contains 13 residues. V lost 4 bases and J lost 5, with 8 bases in between. CDR3: CASSVRGTGELFF. CDR3 coding DNA: TGTGCCAGCAGTGTTCGGGGAACCGGGGAGCTGTTTTTT.

J is TRBJ1-1 and V is TRBV19; D is unresolved. Per the germline V gene, CDR1 is LNHDA and CDR2 is SQIVND (reference sequence). Trimming shortened V by 6 bases and J by 0 bases, and 8 bases separated the two germline ends. The CDR3 spans 13 residues. CDR3 coding DNA: TGTGCCAGTAGCTTCACCCTGAACACTGAAGCTTTCTTT. Its protein is CASSFTLNTEAFF. Full variable domain (missing parts from reference TRBV19 and TRBJ1-1): DGGITQSPKYLFRKEGQNVTLSCEQNLNHDAMYWYRQDPGQGLRLIYYSQIVNDFQKGDIAEGYSVSREKKESFPLTVTSAQKNPTAFYLCASSFTLNTEAFFGQGTRLTVV.

This clone has more than one count but fewer than ten. V gene TRBV15 combines with J gene TRBJ2-5, with a weak D call TRBD1 (6 bases). CDR3 size: 15 residues. The germline V gene encodes CDR1 LNHNV and CDR2 YYDKDF (reference sequence). The germline V and J ends were trimmed by 4 bases and 1 base, with 13 bases remaining between them. The chain's CDR3 is CATSTMDRTQETQYF. CDR3 DNA: TGTGCCACCAGCACGATGGACAGAACCCAAGAGACCCAGTACTTC.

The chain joins TRBV11-3 to TRBJ2-1; 13 bases line up with TRBD2. The V gene end was trimmed by 5 bases and the J gene end by 0 bases; junction bases not matched to a gene: 10. The CDR3 sequence is 19 residues long. Germline-derived CDR1 and CDR2 are SGHNT and YENEEA. The CDR3 sequence: CASSGRTSGSPSSYNEQFF. CDR3 in DNA: TGTGCCAGCAGCGGACGGACTAGCGGGAGCCCCAGCTCCTACAATGAGCAGTTCTTC.

The chain carries TRBV5-6 and TRBJ2-1, with 9 positions matching TRBD1. With V trimmed by 3 bases and J by 9 bases, 10 bases remained unmatched. This CDR3 contains 15 residues. CDR1 and CDR2 (germline): SGHDT, YYEEEE. Here the CDR3 reads CASSYTGGVLGEQFF. The CDR3 DNA is TGTGCCAGCAGCTATACAGGGGGCGTTTTAGGTGAGCAGTTCTTC.

The rearrangement links TRBV5-1 to TRBJ1-2; tentative D call: TRBD1 (6 bases). CDR3 length: 12 residues. Germline lookup yields CDR1 SGHRS and CDR2 YFSETQ. CDR3 sequence reads: CAVAGGGYGYTF. The DNA of the CDR3 is TGCGCAGTGGCGGGGGGCGGCTATGGCTACACCTTC.

V is TRBV7-9 and J is TRBJ2-7; no clear D gene. The germline V and J ends were trimmed by 5 bases and 2 bases, with 7 bases remaining between them. The CDR3 is 12 residues long. Germline V gives CDR1 SEHNR, CDR2 FQNEAQ (reference sequence). CDR3 protein: CASSITPYEQYV. CDR3 in DNA: TGTGCCAGCAGCATCACTCCCTACGAGCAGTACGTC.

This chain links TRBV28 with TRBJ1-5; no clear D. The CDR3 is 15 amino acids. From germline, CDR1 is MDHEN and CDR2 SYDVKM. Deletions cut 3 bases from V and 3 bases from J, with 12 bases between. CDR3 protein: CASSFGRIINQPQHF. In nucleotides, the CDR3 is TGTGCCAGCAGTTTCGGACGGATCATCAATCAGCCCCAGCATTTT.

The chain employs TRBV7-2 and TRBJ1-2, with D unclear. Between the trimmed V and J ends, which lost 3 bases and 4 bases, there was a span of 15 bases. This CDR3 contains 15 residues. Germline V gene sequence: CDR1 SGHTA, CDR2 FQGNSA. The CDR3 coding sequence is TGTGCCAGCAGCTTCTTGACACTGGAATTCTATGGCTACACCTTC. Translated, it gives CASSFLTLEFYGYTF.

The chain combines TRBV18 with TRBJ2-5; D is perhaps TRBD1 (5 bases). The CDR3 runs to 12 residues. Trimming shortened V by 5 bases and J by 5 bases, and 9 bases separated the two germline ends. Germline V CDR1 and CDR2: KGHSH, LQKENI. In DNA form, the CDR3 reads TGTGCCAGCTCAGGCAGGGCGGAGACCCAGTACTTC. Translation gives CASSGRAETQYF. Using reference TRBV18 and TRBJ2-5 for the parts outside the CDR3, the full variable domain is NAGVMQNPRHLVRRRGQEARLRCSPMKGHSHVYWYRQLPEEGLKFMVYLQKENIIDESGMPKERFSAEFPKEGPSILRIQQVVRGDSAAYFCASSGRAETQYFGPGTRLLVL.

The V and J genes are TRBV28 and TRBJ1-4; 10 bases fit TRBD1. V dropped 1 base and J dropped 0; count of bases not matched to a gene: 5. CDR1 is MDHEN, CDR2 SYDVKM, per germline. This CDR3 comprises 18 residues. CDR3 DNA: TGTGCCAGCAGTTTATCACGGGGGACAGGGGCAACTAATGAAAAACTGTTTTTT. This encodes CASSLSRGTGATNEKLFF.